The present T cell receptor (beta chain) was sequenced within a study of blood T cells in healthy people across ages. A second PCR, run for roughly 7 to 12 cycles, used a sample-barcoded 5' primer plus a J-beta primer mix. TCRdb processed the 5' RACE reads anew with MiXCR; each CDR3 protein has one entry. The data hold just under 550,000 distinct CDR3 sequences, with less than 25% observed a single time. Losses at the gene ends were 4 bases for V and 4 bases for J; bases not matched to a gene: 3. Germline V gene data show CDR1 as MNHNS and CDR2 as SASEGT. The CDR3 is made up of 15 amino acids. Each sample yielded at least 6.5 million isolated PBMCs. Extraction of total RNA produced a minimum of 5 micrograms from each sample. These same records also appear under a second study, on T cells of mothers and their children. From that report: A few healthy Caucasian mothers gave samples, and so did their six children. There were over 10 million TCR beta CDR3 reads from each mother and around 2.7 million from each child.

The receptor's source is a boy between 10 and 17 years old in good health. The J gene is TRBJ1-5, the V gene TRBV6-1; 11 bases align to TRBD1. The sequencing sample was made of blood. In DNA form, the CDR3 reads TGTGCCAGCAGTGCTGGACAGGGGGCAAATCAGCCCCAGCATTTT. Its translation is CASSAGQGANQPQHF.